This paragraph covers one TCR beta chain sequence. Its ends do not fully match the called genes, so a read error is possible. These data come from a study of control samples from healthy donors and cancer patients. The CDR3 covers 11 residues. CDR1 and CDR2 (germline): MNHEY, SMNVEV (reference sequence). Some clones are missing from TCRdb's copy, which holds only in-frame ones; the method was immunoSEQ multiplex PCR. The data contain about 110,000 clones, just over 90% of them singletons. Sequencing was done on a sample of blood. The rearrangement links TRBV27 to TRBJ1-2, with unresolved D. This sequence originates from a human donor in good health. The donor label of this sample is uncertain. The CDR3 sequence: CASSLRTRGFF. DNA for the CDR3: TGTGCCAGCAGTTTAAGGACCCGGGGTTTCTTC.